The entry below describes one T cell receptor beta chain. This sample is part of a study of shared clonotypes between healthy human individuals. Study-wide context: Participating donors consisted of two women and a few men aged 18 to 49. Every donor yielded three CD4 naive, three CD4 memory, two CD8 naive and one CD8 memory plate.

Study processing details: As immunoSEQ supplied junction-only sequences (without quality scores), filtering differed. TCRdb keeps only in-frame clones here, not all; method: immunoSEQ multiplex PCR. From that table come the V and J calls and clone size; the DNA was used to work out D and trimming. The sample carries 560,000 or so clones, roughly 96% recorded once. Germline V lookup: CDR1 SQVTM, CDR2 ANQGSEA. Trimming left V 3 bases short and J 6 bases short, with 12 bases between. The CDR3 runs to 13 residues. Naive-designated CD8 cells lacked CD45RO, were positively enriched for CCR7, and omitted terminally differentiated effector memory CD45RA+ cells. The study drew its donors from healthy HIV-negative adults without recent acute infections or vaccinations.

V and J are TRBV29-1 and TRBJ2-1; D ambiguous. Sample: naive CD8+ T cells sorted from blood. This clonotype originated in a woman aged 30 to 39 in good health. The CDR3 nucleotides are TGCAGCGTTGATGGTTGGGTGGGCAATGAGCAGTTCTTC. This encodes CSVDGWVGNEQFF.